This T cell receptor beta chain comes out of a study of blood T cell repertoires in COVID-19. Study context: The United States, Italy and Spain supplied acute and convalescent COVID-19 samples.

The authors' processing: Cell counts per sample came from amplifying reference gene primers. The method was immunoSEQ multiplex PCR; TCRdb's version includes in-frame clones alone and lacks a portion of them. The V and J calls and clone size are taken from that table; D and trimming were inferred from the DNA. Here the sample spans about 140,000 clones, around 86% being singletons. The source is a woman over 75 with acute or convalescent COVID-19. Sequenced input: peripheral blood.

In DNA form, the CDR3 reads TGCGCCAGCAGCCAAGAAAGATACGGCGGAGGGAACACCGGGGAGCTGTTTTTT. It is translated as CASSQERYGGGNTGELFF. The chain couples TRBV4-1 to TRBJ2-2, with a possible D match to TRBD2 (5 bases). The CDR3 runs to 18 residues. CDR1 MGHRA and CDR2 YSYEKL come from the germline V gene. Trimming removed 0 bases at V and 1 base at J, with 15 bases between.